The rows below give T cell receptor beta chains drawn from one sample of a study of T cells in Graves' hyperthyroidism and ophthalmopathy. Each CDR3 protein is one row after TCRdb ran MiXCR on the multiplex PCR reads. The sample includes over 650,000 distinct CDR3 sequences, roughly 46% of them seen just once. The source material was peripheral blood or thyroid tissue (not recorded which). The receptors were sampled from an adult man with Graves' disease, either hyperthyroidism or ophthalmopathy (not recorded which). Both conserved end residues are part of each CDR3. Each record gives: CDR3 length, V gene, D gene, clone size, J gene, CDR3 DNA, CDR3 protein. A D gene is named only where the DNA matches it firmly. Size is stated for part of the rows, as once, few or many counts, or as a class when the clone is expanded.

CDR3 length: 14; V gene: TRBV7-9; D gene: .; clone size: .; J gene: TRBJ2-7; CDR3 DNA: TGTGCCAGCAGCCCTCTGCCCGGGAGCTACGAGCAGTACTTC; CDR3 protein: CASSPLPGSYEQYF
CDR3 length: 11; V gene: TRBV29-1; D gene: .; clone size: .; J gene: TRBJ2-7; CDR3 DNA: TGCAGCGTGCGTTACGGGGGCGAGCAGTACTTC; CDR3 protein: CSVRYGGEQYF
CDR3 length: 11; V gene: TRBV7-9; D gene: .; clone size: many; J gene: TRBJ1-1; CDR3 DNA: TGTGCCAGCAGCTTAGGCCAGGAAGCTTTCTTT; CDR3 protein: CASSLGQEAFF
CDR3 length: 13; V gene: TRBV7-8; D gene: .; clone size: many; J gene: TRBJ2-7; CDR3 DNA: TGTGCCAGCAGCCAACAGGCTACCTACGAGCAGTACTTC; CDR3 protein: CASSQQATYEQYF
CDR3 length: 13; V gene: TRBV9; D gene: .; clone size: .; J gene: TRBJ1-2; CDR3 DNA: TGTGCCAGCAGCGCCGGGACACCTTATGGCTACACCTTC; CDR3 protein: CASSAGTPYGYTF
CDR3 length: 13; V gene: TRBV20-1; D gene: .; clone size: .; J gene: TRBJ1-6; CDR3 DNA: TGCAGTGCTACAAGACACTATAATTCACCCCTCCACTTT; CDR3 protein: CSATRHYNSPLHF
CDR3 length: 15; V gene: TRBV12-3/TRBV12-4; D gene: TRBD1; clone size: .; J gene: TRBJ2-7; CDR3 DNA: TGTGCCAGCAGATCAACACGGGACAGGGTGAATGAGCAGTACTTC; CDR3 protein: CASRSTRDRVNEQYF
CDR3 length: 13; V gene: TRBV7-3; D gene: .; clone size: many; J gene: TRBJ1-1; CDR3 DNA: TGTGCCAGCAGCTTATCCAGGAACACTGAAGCTTTCTTT; CDR3 protein: CASSLSRNTEAFF
CDR3 length: 17; V gene: TRBV5-1; D gene: TRBD1; clone size: .; J gene: TRBJ1-1; CDR3 DNA: TGCGCCAGCAGCAACACGGGACAGGTGGGATCAAGCACTGAAGCTTTCTTT; CDR3 protein: CASSNTGQVGSSTEAFF
CDR3 length: 18; V gene: TRBV7-6; D gene: .; clone size: .; J gene: TRBJ1-6; CDR3 DNA: TGTGCCAGCAGCTTAGGGGTAGAGAGAGATTTATCTAATTCACCCCTCCACTTT; CDR3 protein: CASSLGVERDLSNSPLHF
CDR3 length: 15; V gene: TRBV6-1; D gene: .; clone size: once; J gene: TRBJ1-1; CDR3 DNA: TGTGCCAGCAGTGAAATTGGTCCAGGGAACACTGAAGCTTTCTTT; CDR3 protein: CASSEIGPGNTEAFF
CDR3 length: 14; V gene: TRBV7-7; D gene: TRBD1; clone size: few; J gene: TRBJ2-7; CDR3 DNA: TGTGCCAGCAGAACCTCACAGGGGTCGTACGAGCAGTACTTC; CDR3 protein: CASRTSQGSYEQYF
CDR3 length: 16; V gene: TRBV7-2; D gene: TRBD1; clone size: .; J gene: TRBJ1-2; CDR3 DNA: TGTGCCAGCAGCTCGCGTCCGGGACAGGGGGATAGGGGCTACACCTTC; CDR3 protein: CASSSRPGQGDRGYTF
CDR3 length: 15; V gene: TRBV2; D gene: TRBD1; clone size: many; J gene: TRBJ1-5; CDR3 DNA: TGTGCCAGCAGGGCCGGGACAGGGGGTGGACAGCCCCAGCATTTT; CDR3 protein: CASRAGTGGGQPQHF
CDR3 length: 12; V gene: TRBV10-3; D gene: .; clone size: .; J gene: TRBJ1-4; CDR3 DNA: TGTGCCATCACCCCGCGGACTGAAAAACTGTTTTTT; CDR3 protein: CAITPRTEKLFF
CDR3 length: 13; V gene: TRBV20-1; D gene: .; clone size: few; J gene: TRBJ1-1; CDR3 DNA: TGCAGTGCTAGAGATCAAGGGTTAGCTGAAGCTTTCTTT; CDR3 protein: CSARDQGLAEAFF
CDR3 length: 12; V gene: TRBV6-1; D gene: .; clone size: few; J gene: TRBJ2-2; CDR3 DNA: TGTGCCAGCAGTCGGGTCACCGGGGAGCTGTTTTTT; CDR3 protein: CASSRVTGELFF
CDR3 length: 15; V gene: TRBV14; D gene: .; clone size: .; J gene: TRBJ1-2; CDR3 DNA: TGTGCCAGCAGCCAAGACTTAACAGGATTCTATGGCTACACCTTC; CDR3 protein: CASSQDLTGFYGYTF
CDR3 length: 14; V gene: TRBV6-5; D gene: .; clone size: .; J gene: TRBJ1-2; CDR3 DNA: TGTGCCAGCAGTCCATCGGGTCGCGGAGATGGCTACACCTTC; CDR3 protein: CASSPSGRGDGYTF
CDR3 length: 15; V gene: TRBV24-1; D gene: .; clone size: .; J gene: TRBJ1-6; CDR3 DNA: TGTGCCACCAGTTACTCGGGAGGGTTTAATTCACCCCTCCACTTT; CDR3 protein: CATSYSGGFNSPLHF
CDR3 length: 13; V gene: TRBV12-5; D gene: .; clone size: few; J gene: TRBJ1-1; CDR3 DNA: TGTGCTAGTGGAACACCGCTGAACACTGAAGCTTTCTTT; CDR3 protein: CASGTPLNTEAFF
CDR3 length: 13; V gene: TRBV12-3/TRBV12-4; D gene: .; clone size: .; J gene: TRBJ1-1; CDR3 DNA: TGTGCCAGCAGCCTGGGCATTCGGGCTGAAGCTTTCTTT; CDR3 protein: CASSLGIRAEAFF
CDR3 length: 14; V gene: TRBV10-3; D gene: TRBD1; clone size: many; J gene: TRBJ1-5; CDR3 DNA: TGTGCCATCAGGGGACAGGGGAAAGGTCAGCCCCAGCATTTT; CDR3 protein: CAIRGQGKGQPQHF
CDR3 length: 13; V gene: TRBV2; D gene: TRBD1; clone size: .; J gene: TRBJ1-6; CDR3 DNA: TGTGCCAGCAGTGACCAGGGGGCTCTTCTCCTCCATTTT; CDR3 protein: CASSDQGALLLHF
CDR3 length: 14; V gene: TRBV24-1; D gene: .; clone size: .; J gene: TRBJ1-5; CDR3 DNA: TGTGCCACCAGTGTAGGTCGGGAAAATCAGCCCCAGCATTTT; CDR3 protein: CATSVGRENQPQHF
CDR3 length: 15; V gene: TRBV2; D gene: .; clone size: .; J gene: TRBJ1-5; CDR3 DNA: TGTGCCAGCAGGGGCGCCGGACCTATCAATCAGCCCCAGCATTTT; CDR3 protein: CASRGAGPINQPQHF
CDR3 length: 17; V gene: TRBV11-1; D gene: TRBD2; clone size: .; J gene: TRBJ2-2; CDR3 DNA: TGTGCCAGCAGCCCCACCGGGACTAGCGGGAACACCGGGGAGCTGTTTTTT; CDR3 protein: CASSPTGTSGNTGELFF
CDR3 length: 13; V gene: TRBV7-9; D gene: .; clone size: .; J gene: TRBJ2-7; CDR3 DNA: TGTGCCAGCAGCTTCTGGGTTTTGAGCGAGCAGTACTTC; CDR3 protein: CASSFWVLSEQYF
CDR3 length: 15; V gene: TRBV12-3/TRBV12-4; D gene: .; clone size: many; J gene: TRBJ1-2; CDR3 DNA: TGTGCCAGCAGCCCACCCGAGCAGGGCTACAATGGCTACACCTTC; CDR3 protein: CASSPPEQGYNGYTF
CDR3 length: 15; V gene: TRBV7-2; D gene: .; clone size: few; J gene: TRBJ2-5; CDR3 DNA: TGTGCCAGCAGCTTGAGTAGGGCCGGGGAAGAGACCCAGTACTTC; CDR3 protein: CASSLSRAGEETQYF
CDR3 length: 15; V gene: TRBV6-5; D gene: .; clone size: few; J gene: TRBJ1-2; CDR3 DNA: TGTGCCAGCAGTTTTCTCACAGGGAGCCCTTATGGCTACACCTTC; CDR3 protein: CASSFLTGSPYGYTF
CDR3 length: 13; V gene: TRBV29-1; D gene: .; clone size: .; J gene: TRBJ1-3; CDR3 DNA: TGCAGCACCGTGGGGGGATTTGGAAACACCATATATTTT; CDR3 protein: CSTVGGFGNTIYF
CDR3 length: 16; V gene: TRBV7-9; D gene: TRBD2; clone size: few; J gene: TRBJ2-7; CDR3 DNA: TGTGCCAGCAGCTTTGCTGCTAGCGGGGGGGCCTACGAGCAGTACTTC; CDR3 protein: CASSFAASGGAYEQYF
CDR3 length: 15; V gene: TRBV7-9; D gene: .; clone size: few; J gene: TRBJ1-1; CDR3 DNA: TGTGCCAGCAGCTTAGCGTCGGGAAGGGTCACTGAAGCTTTCTTT; CDR3 protein: CASSLASGRVTEAFF
CDR3 length: 12; V gene: TRBV20-1; D gene: .; clone size: few; J gene: TRBJ1-2; CDR3 DNA: TGCAGTGCTATTCATCCAAACTATGGCTACACCTTC; CDR3 protein: CSAIHPNYGYTF
CDR3 length: 16; V gene: TRBV7-8; D gene: .; clone size: many; J gene: TRBJ2-6; CDR3 DNA: TGTGCCAGCCCTGCGTGGGCTCACTCTGGGGCCAACGTCCTGACTTTC; CDR3 protein: CASPAWAHSGANVLTF
CDR3 length: 14; V gene: TRBV5-1; D gene: .; clone size: once; J gene: TRBJ2-2; CDR3 DNA: TGCGCCAGCAAGAACAGGGTGGGCACCGGGGAGCTGTTTTTT; CDR3 protein: CASKNRVGTGELFF
CDR3 length: 14; V gene: TRBV2; D gene: TRBD1; clone size: many; J gene: TRBJ1-6; CDR3 DNA: TGTGCCAGCAGTACAGGGGGCGGCAATGGACCCCTCCACTTT; CDR3 protein: CASSTGGGNGPLHF
CDR3 length: 16; V gene: TRBV20-1; D gene: TRBD2; clone size: .; J gene: TRBJ2-5; CDR3 DNA: TGCAGTGCGCCACTAGCGGGAGGGGTCCTTGGGGAGACCCAGTACTTC; CDR3 protein: CSAPLAGGVLGETQYF
CDR3 length: 14; V gene: TRBV5-5; D gene: .; clone size: .; J gene: TRBJ1-5; CDR3 DNA: TGTGCCAGCAGCTTAATGCCCACCGGTGGGCCCCAGCATTTT; CDR3 protein: CASSLMPTGGPQHF
CDR3 length: 13; V gene: TRBV29-1; D gene: .; clone size: many; J gene: TRBJ1-3; CDR3 DNA: TGCAGTGTCGGACGGGGATCTGGAAACACCATATATTTT; CDR3 protein: CSVGRGSGNTIYF
CDR3 length: 11; V gene: TRBV20-1; D gene: .; clone size: once; J gene: TRBJ1-2; CDR3 DNA: TGCAGTGCTAGTGCAGGGTCTGGCTACACCTTC; CDR3 protein: CSASAGSGYTF
CDR3 length: 13; V gene: TRBV12-3/TRBV12-4; D gene: .; clone size: .; J gene: TRBJ1-2; CDR3 DNA: TGTGCCAGCAGTTCGGGATCCCCCTATGGCTACACCTTC; CDR3 protein: CASSSGSPYGYTF
CDR3 length: 16; V gene: TRBV7-2; D gene: TRBD2; clone size: .; J gene: TRBJ2-2; CDR3 DNA: TGTGCCAGCAGCCTAGGCTCGGGACTAGGCACCGGGGAGCTGTTTTTT; CDR3 protein: CASSLGSGLGTGELFF